A single TCR beta chain is shown here with its context. The source of the sample is a study of blood T cell repertoires in COVID-19. Turning to the study itself: Acute-phase and convalescent COVID-19 samples originated in the United States, Italy and Spain.

Measured with immunoSEQ multiplex PCR; TCRdb has only the in-frame clones, and not every one. Of approximately 97,000 clones in the sample, 87% were seen once. This TCR was sampled from a man between 50 and 59 years old with active COVID-19. Sequences were obtained from peripheral blood.

CDR3 bases: TGTGCCTGGATGATCGGGGGCACTGAAGCTTTCTTT. Amino acids: CAWMIGGTEAFF. The chain recombines TRBV30 with TRBJ1-1, with D possibly TRBD1 on 5 matching bases. With 4 bases removed from V and 4 bases from J, the gap between germline ends came to 10 bases. This CDR3 has 12 residues. Germline lookup yields CDR1 GTSNPN and CDR2 SVGIG (reference sequence).